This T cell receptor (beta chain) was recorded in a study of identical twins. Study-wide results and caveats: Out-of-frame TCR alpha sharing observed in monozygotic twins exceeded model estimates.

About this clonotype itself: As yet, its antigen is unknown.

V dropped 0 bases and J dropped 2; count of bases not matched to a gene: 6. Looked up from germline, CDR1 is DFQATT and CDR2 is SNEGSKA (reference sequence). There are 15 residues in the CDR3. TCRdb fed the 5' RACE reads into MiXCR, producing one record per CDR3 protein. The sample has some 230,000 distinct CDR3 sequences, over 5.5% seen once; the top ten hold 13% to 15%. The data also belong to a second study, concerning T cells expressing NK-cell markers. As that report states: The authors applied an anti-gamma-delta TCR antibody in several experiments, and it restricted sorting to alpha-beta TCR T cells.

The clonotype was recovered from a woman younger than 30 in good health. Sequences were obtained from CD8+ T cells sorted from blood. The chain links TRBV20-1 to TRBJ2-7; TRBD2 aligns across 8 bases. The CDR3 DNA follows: TGCAGTGCTAGAGATCATTCACTAGCGGCCTACGAGCAGTACTTC. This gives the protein CSARDHSLAAYEQYF.